This record looks at one T cell receptor (beta chain) sequence and its context. This specimen belongs to a study of T cell changes during pregnancy in multiple sclerosis. CDR1 LNHDA and CDR2 SQIVND come from the germline V gene (reference sequence). V was clipped by 9 bases and J by 7 bases; unmatched bases: 13. The CDR3 is made up of 15 amino acids. Profiled with immunoSEQ multiplex PCR; TCRdb holds only in-frame clones, not every one. The sample lists 75,000 to 95,000 clones; around 90% were seen once. The specimen was peripheral blood, collected in the first trimester of pregnancy. The receptor was derived from a female donor in good health, enrolled as a control in a pregnancy study. The V and J genes are TRBV19 and TRBJ1-4; TRBD1 matches at 8 bases. CDR3 bases: TGTGCCAGCAGACTATGGACAGGGAGTAGTGAAAAACTGTTTTTT. Protein: CASRLWTGSSEKLFF. The full variable domain, with the rest looked up from reference TRBV19 and TRBJ1-4, is DGGITQSPKYLFRKEGQNVTLSCEQNLNHDAMYWYRQDPGQGLRLIYYSQIVNDFQKGDIAEGYSVSREKKESFPLTVTSAQKNPTAFYLCASRLWTGSSEKLFFGSGTQLSVL.